The 31 T cell receptor beta chains in this list originate from one sample, sequenced in a study of CD8 T cells in ankylosing spondylitis. Regarding the study as a whole: Characteristic of ankylosing spondylitis blood, it appeared, was a TCR beta motif comprising about eight highly homologous variants.

TCRdb processed the 5' RACE reads anew with MiXCR; each CDR3 protein has one entry. The table includes under 850,000 distinct CDR3 sequences, around 19% detected once. Their specific antigens are unknown. Specimen: blood, either unsorted or a sorted T cell fraction (not recorded which). Receptors were obtained from a male donor with ankylosing spondylitis.

The chain combines TRBV11-2 with TRBJ2-7, with D maybe TRBD2 (6 bases). Per the germline V gene, CDR1 is SGHAT and CDR2 is FQNNGV. The V and J ends lost 0 bases and 3 bases respectively, with 21 bases between them. The CDR3 is 18 amino acids. CDR3 sequence reads: CASSLEGSRREVYYEQYF. The CDR3 coding sequence is TGTGCCAGCAGCTTAGAGGGTAGTAGGAGGGAGGTTTACTACGAGCAGTACTTC.

This clonotype showed up many times. The V call is TRBV20-1, the J call TRBJ2-3; tentative D call: TRBD2 (6 bases). Per the germline V gene, CDR1 is DFQATT and CDR2 is SNEGSKA (reference sequence). V was clipped by 1 base and J by 4 bases, with 15 bases between them. The CDR3 contains 15 residues. The CDR3 reads CSARALAVNADTQYF. CDR3 DNA sequence: TGCAGTGCTAGAGCTTTAGCGGTGAACGCAGATACGCAGTATTTT.

This clonotype has a handful of counts. The chain carries TRBV6-1 and TRBJ1-1, with unresolved D. The V gene's germline CDR1 is MNHNS and CDR2 SASEGT. CDR3 length equals 17 residues. The V and J ends lost 5 bases and 1 base respectively, with 20 bases between them. The CDR3 spells CASSNPWAPAENTEAFF. In DNA form, the CDR3 reads TGTGCCAGCAGTAATCCTTGGGCTCCGGCCGAGAACACTGAAGCTTTCTTT.

CDR3 bases: TGTGCCAGCAGTTGGACAGGGGCCAAGGATGAAAAACTGTTTTTT. This gives the protein CASSWTGAKDEKLFF. The chain couples TRBV6-5 to TRBJ1-4, with 9 bases aligning to TRBD1. Germline V lookup: CDR1 MNHEY, CDR2 SVGAGI. The V and J ends lost 4 bases and 6 bases, in that order; junction bases with no gene match: 6. CDR3 length equals 15 residues.

V gene TRBV19 combines with J gene TRBJ2-1, with D perhaps matching TRBD1 (6 bases). The V gene's germline CDR1 is LNHDA and CDR2 SQIVND (reference sequence). CDR3 length equals 15 residues. V shed 4 bases and J shed 8 bases, with 18 bases lying between them. The CDR3 DNA follows: TGTGCCAGTAGTAAGCCCGGGACACCCCGTGATGAGCAGTTCTTC. This codes for CASSKPGTPRDEQFF.

Only a few counts were recorded for this clonotype. The chain carries TRBV7-2 and TRBJ2-7, with 9 bases identical to TRBD2. The CDR3 totals 15 residues. V gave up 4 bases and J gave up 0 bases; unmatched junction bases: 4. CDR1 SGHTA and CDR2 FQGNSA come from the germline V gene. CDR3 sequence: CASSWLAGSSYEQYF. The CDR3 DNA reads as TGTGCCAGCAGCTGGCTAGCGGGGTCCTCCTACGAGCAGTACTTC.

The chain recombines TRBV20-1 with TRBJ1-1; weak D call: TRBD1 (5 bases). The V gene's germline CDR1 is DFQATT and CDR2 SNEGSKA (reference sequence). V was clipped by 6 bases and J by 6 bases, with 17 bases between them. The CDR3 extends over 13 amino acids. CDR3 DNA: TGCAGTGCCGCGGTCAGGGCCAGCGCTGAAGCTTTCTTT. This codes for CSAAVRASAEAFF.

The rearrangement links TRBV5-1 to TRBJ2-7; no clear D gene. The CDR3 is 13 residues long. V shed 4 bases and J shed 6 bases, with 14 bases lying between them. Germline lookup yields CDR1 SGHRS and CDR2 YFSETQ. In nucleotides, the CDR3 is TGCGCCAGCAGCCTCCTAATATCGTCCGAGCAGTACTTC. Translated: CASSLLISSEQYF.

This clonotype occurred a few times. The rearrangement links TRBV5-1 to TRBJ2-5; possible D gene TRBD2, 5 bases. Germline V gene sequence: CDR1 SGHRS, CDR2 YFSETQ. Trimming left V 0 bases short and J 1 base short, with 10 bases between. The CDR3 contains 15 residues. CDR3 amino acids: CASSLGGSRQETQYF. CDR3 coding DNA: TGCGCCAGCAGCTTGGGCGGGTCCCGCCAAGAGACCCAGTACTTC.

This clonotype was observed a few times. The rearrangement joins TRBV7-9 to TRBJ1-3, with D uncertain. The CDR3 contains 15 residues. Germline V gene lookup returns CDR1 SEHNR and CDR2 FQNEAQ (reference sequence). V lost 3 bases, J lost 0 bases, and 9 bases lay in between. The CDR3 is CASSFGVNSGNTIYF. As DNA, the CDR3 is TGTGCCAGCAGCTTTGGAGTTAACTCTGGAAACACCATATATTTT. The full variable domain, completed using reference TRBV7-9 and TRBJ1-3, is DTGVSQNPRHKITKRGQNVTFRCDPISEHNRLYWYRQTLGQGPEFLTYFQNEAQLEKSRLLSDRFSAERPKGSFSTLEIQRTEQGDSAMYLCASSFGVNSGNTIYFGEGSWLTVV.

J is TRBJ2-5 and V is TRBV7-8; 10 nucleotides line up with TRBD1. The CDR3 is 16 residues long. The germline V gene encodes CDR1 SGHVS and CDR2 FQNEAQ. Trimming at V came to 1 base and at J to 4 bases, leaving 6 bases not matched to a gene. The CDR3 loop is CASSLGARTGGETQYF. DNA for the CDR3: TGTGCCAGCAGCTTAGGGGCAAGGACAGGGGGAGAGACCCAGTACTTC.

This clonotype was picked up a small number of times. The chain has TRBV12-3 or TRBV12-4 and TRBJ2-7; TRBD2 aligns across 15 bases. There are 18 residues in the CDR3. J was trimmed by 0 bases and V by 6 bases; bases with no gene match: 9. CDR3 sequence: CASSLRTSGGAFSYEQYF. Here the CDR3 DNA reads TGTGCCAGCAGCCTCCGGACTAGCGGGGGGGCATTCTCCTACGAGCAGTACTTC.

This clonotype has at least ten counts. The chain carries TRBV5-1 and TRBJ1-1; D gene ambiguous. The germline V and J ends were trimmed by 3 bases and 0 bases, with 9 bases remaining between them. This CDR3 is 14 amino acids long. The germline V gene encodes CDR1 SGHRS and CDR2 YFSETQ. CDR3 sequence reads: CASSSWGMNTEAFF. DNA of the CDR3: TGCGCCAGCAGCTCATGGGGAATGAACACTGAAGCTTTCTTT.

The sample holds a few counts of this clonotype. J is TRBJ2-1 and V is TRBV12-3 or TRBV12-4; the match to TRBD2 covers 10 bases. The CDR3 is 12 amino acids. The V and J ends lost 5 bases and 11 bases, in that order; junction bases with no gene match: 3. For the CDR3, the DNA is TGTGCCAGCAGTAAACTAGCGGGAAAGCAGTTCTTC. Protein product: CASSKLAGKQFF.

The J gene is TRBJ1-1, the V gene TRBV7-8; perhaps TRBD1 as D (6 bases). Germline lookup yields CDR1 SGHVS and CDR2 FQNEAQ. This CDR3 region has 14 residues. Trimming took 4 bases from V and 1 from J, leaving 10 bases between them. Here the CDR3 DNA reads TGTGCCAGCAGCTGGGACACATCGAACACTGAAGCTTTCTTT. Translating gives CASSWDTSNTEAFF.

This rearrangement joins TRBV5-6 to TRBJ1-2, with 7 bases identical to TRBD1. Germline V lookup: CDR1 SGHDT, CDR2 YYEEEE. The CDR3 is made up of 13 amino acids. Trimming removed 2 bases from V and 11 bases from J; junction bases left unmatched: 9. The CDR3 loop is CASSFGTEVWYTF. The CDR3 DNA reads TGTGCCAGCAGCTTTGGGACAGAAGTGTGGTACACCTTC. Together with reference TRBV5-6 and TRBJ1-2, the CDR3 gives the full variable domain: DAGVTQSPTHLIKTRGQQVTLRCSPKSGHDTVSWYQQALGQGPQFIFQYYEEEERQRGNFPDRFSGHQFPNYSSELNVNALLLGDSALYLCASSFGTEVWYTFGSGTRLTVV.

This clonotype was detected only a few times. The chain links TRBV29-1 to TRBJ1-1; possible D gene TRBD1, 6 bases. Germline V gene lookup returns CDR1 SQVTM and CDR2 ANQGSEA. The CDR3 is 14 residues long. With 4 bases removed from V and 2 bases from J, the gap between germline ends came to 14 bases. The chain's CDR3 is CSVGRGALNTEAFF. CDR3 nucleotide sequence: TGCAGCGTTGGACGGGGGGCCTTAAACACTGAAGCTTTCTTT.

This chain uses TRBV5-5 with TRBJ2-7; D assignment may be TRBD1 or TRBD2 (5 bases each). The CDR3 contains 14 residues. The ends were cut back, 4 bases at V and 3 bases at J, with 14 bases in the middle. CDR1 SGHKS and CDR2 YYEKEE come from the germline V gene (reference sequence). The CDR3 sequence: CASSVRGGSYEQYF. Here the CDR3 DNA reads TGTGCCAGCAGCGTCCGTGGGGGTAGCTACGAGCAGTACTTC. Looking up the rest from reference TRBV5-5 and TRBJ2-7 gives the full variable domain: DAGVTQSPTHLIKTRGQQVTLRCSPISGHKSVSWYQQVLGQGPQFIFQYYEKEERGRGNFPDRFSARQFPNYSSELNVNALLLGDSALYLCASSVRGGSYEQYFGPGTRLTVT.

A few counts support this clonotype. The chain uses TRBV12-3 or TRBV12-4 and TRBJ1-3, with no clear D. V was pared by 8 bases and J by 4 bases, with 18 bases between. The CDR3 is 15 residues long. This CDR3 is CASGSRGTRGNTIYF. CDR3 in DNA: TGTGCCAGCGGCTCACGTGGCACGAGGGGAAACACCATATATTTT.

A few counts support this clonotype. This chain links TRBV30 with TRBJ2-5; D remains ambiguous. Between the trimmed V and J ends, which lost 3 bases and 4 bases, there was a span of 6 bases. The CDR3 is 11 amino acids. Germline V CDR1 and CDR2: GTSNPN, SVGIG (reference sequence). Here the CDR3 reads CAWSHGETQYF. The CDR3, as DNA: TGTGCCTGGAGCCACGGAGAGACCCAGTACTTC.

This clonotype has just a few counts. This chain uses TRBV27 with TRBJ2-7, with TRBD1 identical over 7 bases. After removal of 2 bases from V and 7 bases from J, the junction contained 8 bases not matched to a gene. The germline V gene has CDR1 MNHEY and CDR2 SMNVEV (reference sequence). The CDR3 totals 14 residues. The CDR3 DNA follows: TGTGCCAGCAGTTTAGTCGGCAGGGGGTGGGAGCAGTACTTC. This codes for CASSLVGRGWEQYF.

The genes are TRBV7-9 and TRBJ2-1, with 7 bases aligning to TRBD1. CDR3 length equals 15 residues. Germline V CDR1 and CDR2: SEHNR, FQNEAQ (reference sequence). V was pared by 4 bases and J by 7 bases, with 10 bases of the junction left unmatched. The CDR3 reads CASSSGQDRRNEQFF. CDR3 bases: TGTGCCAGCAGCTCCGGACAGGACCGACGGAATGAGCAGTTCTTC.

This clonotype was observed a handful of times. The V and J genes are TRBV4-1 and TRBJ2-7; D unclear. There are 16 residues in the CDR3. Germline V lookup: CDR1 MGHRA, CDR2 YSYEKL. V gave up 0 bases and J gave up 6 bases, with 18 bases separating them. The CDR3 coding sequence is TGCGCCAGCAGCCAAGATCCCGGATGGCTACTGGGCGAGCAGTACTTC. Amino acids: CASSQDPGWLLGEQYF.

The rearrangement uses TRBV19 and TRBJ2-3; D remains ambiguous. CDR1 and CDR2 (germline): LNHDA, SQIVND (reference sequence). Trimming pared 3 bases from V and 5 bases from J, leaving 15 bases between. There are 15 residues in the CDR3. CDR3 nucleotide sequence: TGTGCCAGTAGTATCGGTGGCTCTTGGGGAGATACGCAGTATTTT. It translates to CASSIGGSWGDTQYF.

The chain joins TRBV14 to TRBJ2-1; D is possibly TRBD2 (5 bases). The CDR3 is 16 residues long. From germline, CDR1 is SGHDN and CDR2 FVKESK. Trimming shortened V by 0 bases and J by 1 base, and 10 bases separated the two germline ends. In DNA form, the CDR3 reads TGTGCCAGCAGCCAAGATCTCGGGGTATCCTACAATGAGCAGTTCTTC. Its protein product is CASSQDLGVSYNEQFF.

This clonotype has more than one count but fewer than ten. The V and J genes are TRBV4-1 and TRBJ2-1; weak D call: TRBD2 (7 bases). In germline, CDR1 is MGHRA, CDR2 YSYEKL. Trimming removed 1 base from V and 4 bases from J, with 11 bases in between. The CDR3 contains 15 residues. The CDR3 region is CASSQARGAYNEQFF. The CDR3 region has the DNA TGCGCCAGCAGCCAAGCACGGGGGGCATACAATGAGCAGTTCTTC.

The chain is built from TRBV6-6 and TRBJ1-1, with TRBD1 matching 10 bases. V was pared by 9 bases and J by 9 bases, with 10 bases of the junction left unmatched. The CDR3 spans 13 residues. Germline CDR1 and CDR2: MNHNY and SVGAGI (reference sequence). CDR3 residues: CASTIAGQGKAFF. The CDR3, as DNA: TGTGCCAGTACAATCGCGGGACAGGGGAAAGCTTTCTTT.

The CDR3 nucleotides read TGTGCCAGCAGTCCACCCCAGAGACTAGCGGCGAGCTCCTACGAGCAGTACTTC. The encoded protein is CASSPPQRLAASSYEQYF. The gene calls are TRBV28 and TRBJ2-7, with 9 bases that match TRBD2. After removal of 5 bases from V and 0 bases from J, the junction contained 14 bases not matched to a gene. From germline, CDR1 is MDHEN and CDR2 SYDVKM. The CDR3 sequence is 18 residues long.

A few counts support this clonotype. The chain couples TRBV12-3 or TRBV12-4 to TRBJ1-4, with TRBD1 as a possible D gene (5 bases). Trimming shortened V by 5 bases and J by 5 bases, and 18 bases separated the two germline ends. This CDR3 comprises 16 residues. The CDR3 region has the DNA TGTGCCAGCAGTCCCCGACCCCAGGGAAACAATGAAAAACTGTTTTTT. It translates to CASSPRPQGNNEKLFF.

The rearrangement uses TRBV28 and TRBJ2-7; 8 bases align to TRBD2. The CDR3 covers 15 residues. Germline V gene sequence: CDR1 MDHEN, CDR2 SYDVKM. J lost 5 bases, V lost 5 bases, and 11 bases had no gene match. Here the CDR3 reads CASSTTFGRDHEQYF. Written as DNA, the CDR3 is TGTGCCAGCAGTACCACTTTCGGGAGGGACCACGAGCAGTACTTC.

CDR3 DNA: TGTGCCAGCAGTTTGAGTGGCACTTATCCTGGGGCCAACGTCCTGACTTTC. Its protein product is CASSLSGTYPGANVLTF. The chain uses TRBV27 and TRBJ2-6, with D uncertain. This CDR3 spans 17 amino acids. V dropped 3 bases and J dropped 2 bases, with 14 bases sitting between them. Looked up from germline, CDR1 is MNHEY and CDR2 is SMNVEV (reference sequence).